What follows are 9 T cell receptor beta chains derived from one specimen sequenced in a study of T cell changes during pregnancy in multiple sclerosis (dated by TCRdb to the late 2010s). To prepare the library, the immunoSEQ multiplex PCR assay was applied. TCRdb obtained this table from immuneACCESS and retained in-frame rearrangements with V and J assigned. These tables miss some clones; where compared with another copy, unresolved V genes account for less than half of the shortfall, and the remainder is unexplained. In all, the sample holds 35,000 to 45,000 clones, and 75% to 95% of those were seen once. The ten largest clones add up to approximately 2% of the sample. Specimen: CD4+ T cells from peripheral blood mononuclear cells, collected after pregnancy. These receptors were collected from a female donor in good health, enrolled as a control in a pregnancy study.

V usage is TRBV2 and J usage is TRBJ1-2, with 10 bases aligning to TRBD1. Per germline, CDR1 SNHLY and CDR2 FYNNEI. The V and J ends lost 0 bases and 6 bases, in that order; junction bases with no gene match: 7. The CDR3 covers 16 residues. Here the CDR3 DNA reads TGTGCCAGCAGTGAAGCGCTTCAGGGGACAGGGGATGGCTACACCTTC. It is translated as CASSEALQGTGDGYTF.

This clone was counted a single time. This sequence joins TRBV4-2 and TRBJ2-1; TRBD2 matches at 8 bases. From germline, CDR1 is LGHNA and CDR2 YNFKEQ. The length of the CDR3 is 16 residues. J gave up 4 bases and V 0 bases, and 5 bases lay outside the gene matches. The DNA for the CDR3 is TGTGCCAGCAGCCAAGATTCCAGCGGGGGTTACAATGAGCAGTTCTTC. Amino acid sequence: CASSQDSSGGYNEQFF.

This chain joins TRBV6-1 and TRBJ1-2, with unresolved D. Trimming stripped 0 bases from V and 0 bases from J, with 8 bases between. The CDR3 length is 15 residues. Germline values: CDR1 MNHNS, CDR2 SASEGT. In nucleotides, the CDR3 is TGTGCCAGCAGTGAAGCGGGCAGAACTAACTATGGCTACACCTTC. Amino acids: CASSEAGRTNYGYTF.

This clone was detected only once. The gene calls are TRBV25-1 and TRBJ2-5; D is possibly TRBD2 (6 bases). The length of the CDR3 is 13 residues. CDR1 and CDR2 (germline): MGHDK, SYGVNS. V lost 8 bases, J lost 2 bases, and 12 bases lay in between. CDR3 bases: TGTGCCAGCGGAGGGGCAGGGCAAGAGACCCAGTACTTC. Protein sequence: CASGGAGQETQYF.

The rearrangement links TRBV11-3 to TRBJ2-7; D unresolved. Germline V gene lookup returns CDR1 SGHNT and CDR2 YENEEA. V was trimmed by 0 bases and J by 0 bases, leaving 6 bases between them. The CDR3 consists of 14 residues. CDR3 sequence reads: CASSLDPSSYEQYF. CDR3 bases: TGTGCCAGCAGCTTAGATCCATCCTCCTACGAGCAGTACTTC.

The rearrangement joins TRBV18 to TRBJ2-7; 9 nucleotides align to TRBD1. This CDR3 region has 14 residues. Germline CDR1 is KGHSH and CDR2 is LQKENI. V lost 1 base, J lost 5 bases, and 3 bases stayed unmatched. CDR3 nucleotide sequence: TGTGCCAGCTCACCACTGGACAGGGGAAACGAGCAGTACTTC. Translating it yields CASSPLDRGNEQYF.

The chain joins TRBV2 to TRBJ1-4; 7 positions agree with TRBD1. The CDR3 consists of 15 residues. The V gene's germline CDR1 is SNHLY and CDR2 FYNNEI. Germline trimming cut 10 bases from V and 4 bases from J; bases unmatched to any gene: 12. CDR3 loop: CATSEDRDSNEKLFF. CDR3 sequence (DNA): TGTGCCACCTCGGAGGATCGGGACAGTAATGAAAAACTGTTTTTT.

This clone appeared once. This chain links TRBV6-1 with TRBJ2-7, with 9 bases fitting TRBD2. The CDR3 length is 15 residues. V dropped 4 bases and J dropped 0; count of bases not matched to a gene: 4. Germline V lookup: CDR1 MNHNS, CDR2 SASEGT. This CDR3 is CASSVETSGSYEQYF. In DNA form, the CDR3 reads TGTGCCAGCAGTGTAGAGACTAGCGGCTCCTACGAGCAGTACTTC.

The gene calls are TRBV14 and TRBJ2-1, with D tentatively TRBD2 (7 bases). Germline V gives CDR1 SGHDN, CDR2 FVKESK. This CDR3 is 16 amino acids long. The V end lost 4 bases, the J end lost 4 bases, and 17 bases lay between the germline ends. In nucleotides, the CDR3 is TGTGCCAGCAGCCCCAGGACAGTTAGCGGGTACAATGAGCAGTTCTTC. This translates into CASSPRTVSGYNEQFF.